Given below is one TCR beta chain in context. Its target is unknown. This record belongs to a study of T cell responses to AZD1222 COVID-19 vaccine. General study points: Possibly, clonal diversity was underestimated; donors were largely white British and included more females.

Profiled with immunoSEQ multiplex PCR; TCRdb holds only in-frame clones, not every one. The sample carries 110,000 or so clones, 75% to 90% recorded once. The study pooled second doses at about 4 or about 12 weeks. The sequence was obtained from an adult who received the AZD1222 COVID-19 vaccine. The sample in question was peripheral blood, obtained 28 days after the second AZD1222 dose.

CDR3 residues: CASSMGGPEQYF. The CDR3 DNA reads as TGTGCCAGTAGTATGGGGGGACCCGAGCAGTACTTC. The rearrangement joins TRBV19 to TRBJ2-7, with a weak D call TRBD2 (6 bases). This CDR3 contains 12 residues. In germline, CDR1 is LNHDA, CDR2 SQIVND (reference sequence). Trimming pared 3 bases from V and 6 bases from J, leaving 9 bases between.